This T cell receptor beta chain was sequenced during a study of radiation and T cells in renal cell carcinoma (dated by TCRdb to 2020 to 2021). Some background on the complete study: Samples came from a clinical trial, in which primary renal cell carcinomas received 15 Gy stereotactic body radiation therapy followed by nephrectomy 4 weeks later. In total, 50 to 60 samples underwent TCR beta sequencing: some 26 tumors plus 27 peripheral blood samples. In the 40 to 60 samples combined, about 4 million unique CDR3 nucleotide sequences were found, encoding roughly 2.5 million unique CDR3 amino acid sequences. Paper-wide results and their limitations: Because pretreatment tumor biopsies were not available, the baseline intratumoral presence of clonotypes could not be determined. Dynamics of the blood repertoire were not tracked past 4 weeks after treatment. Top tumor clonotypes rose in blood from baseline to 2 weeks post-radiation, then contracted by 4 weeks, suggesting transient expansion of tumor-resident clones. The single-armed trial design could not address effects of radiation dose or scheduling on the TCR repertoire.

Sample time point, as interpreted from the label and publication: baseline pretreatment blood. According to the study, the label for this sample's treatment or condition signals: 15 Gy SBRT to primary tumor, nephrectomy 4 weeks later. To follow tumor-enriched clonotypes, serial peripheral blood was collected from radiation-treated patients at baseline and at 2 weeks and 4 weeks after SBRT. Every patient had renal cell carcinoma of clear cell pathology. The QIAamp DNA Blood Mini Kit (Qiagen) was used to prepare genomic DNA for TCR sequencing. Samples were included in the analyses only if all quality control checks were passed. Only one count was recorded for this clone. Its antigen is not yet known. Per-nucleotide qualities are absent, and no much larger clonotype sits a single base away. The CDR3 covers 14 residues, taking in both the cysteine and the phenylalanine. The kept DNA is CDR3 alone, 42 bases in frame from the first base. Trimmed from V: 4 bases; trimmed from J: 6 bases; junction bases lacking a gene match: 10. CDR1 SGHNT and CDR2 YYREEE are derived from the germline V gene (reference sequence).

TCR beta libraries were generated from genomic DNA with the immunoSEQ kit, following the manufacturer's recommendations. To prepare libraries, a first multiplex PCR with proprietary primers was run, followed by a second PCR that added unique barcodes, and a bead cleanup was done after each round. Each sample batch included a kit-provided positive control reaction and a negative control reaction. The final libraries were assessed on an Agilent 4200 TapeStation D1000 ScreenTape, pooled by volume, and quantified by qPCR. An Illumina NextSeq500 fitted with a MidOutput 150-cycle cartridge performed the sequencing, running 156 Read1 cycles and 15 Index1 cycles with the kit's custom primers. The pooled library was loaded at 1.0 pM, and about 20% PhiX control was spiked in. As for the authors' bioinformatics: Vendor-processed data were analyzed in R, and a clonotype was defined as all T cells sharing the same CDR3 nucleotide sequence. For clone abundance analyses, frequencies were normalized to the 10,000 most abundant clones per sample. Public T cell clones, which averaged fewer than five per sample, were removed prior to analysis. An abundance difference of at least 32-fold between compartments was the criterion for calling clonotypes tumor-enriched or baseline blood-enriched. A beta-binomial differential abundance model was used to identify clonotypes that expanded or contracted between blood time points. The Baroni-Urbani and Buser coefficient was used to measure tumor-blood repertoire similarity, and groups were compared with two-tailed Wilcoxon tests in R. TCRdb holds this immuneACCESS table with in-frame rearrangements only. Some clones are missing; in checked studies, unresolved V genes explain under half, and the rest has no known cause. V and J calls and clone size are those listed in that table; D and trimming were worked out from the DNA. This sample has approximately 100,000 clones in its table, and 80% to 90% of those were observed once. The ten largest account for roughly 8% of the sample.

This TCR came from a man aged 45 to 65 with renal cell carcinoma. The chain was built from TRBV5-4 and TRBJ2-7; 7 bases in between match TRBD2. The sample in question was blood, obtained from a patient whose treatment included radiotherapy and nephrectomy. CDR3 reads: CASSLGREQGEQYF. The DNA sequence is as follows: TGTGCCAGCAGCCTGGGGCGGGAGCAGGGCGAGCAGTACTTC.